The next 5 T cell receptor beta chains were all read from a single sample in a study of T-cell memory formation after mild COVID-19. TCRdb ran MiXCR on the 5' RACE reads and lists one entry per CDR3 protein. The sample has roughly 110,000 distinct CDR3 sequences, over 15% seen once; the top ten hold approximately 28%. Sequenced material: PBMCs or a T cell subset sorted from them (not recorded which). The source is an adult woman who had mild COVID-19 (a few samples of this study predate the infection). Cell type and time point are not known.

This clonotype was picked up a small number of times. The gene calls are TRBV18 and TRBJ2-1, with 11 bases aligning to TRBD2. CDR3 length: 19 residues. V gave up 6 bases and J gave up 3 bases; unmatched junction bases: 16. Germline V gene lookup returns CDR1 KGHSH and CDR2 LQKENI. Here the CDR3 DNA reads TGTGCCAGCTCCCCGGGACTAGCGGAGTCAACTCAGCTCTACAATGAGCAGTTCTTC. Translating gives CASSPGLAESTQLYNEQFF. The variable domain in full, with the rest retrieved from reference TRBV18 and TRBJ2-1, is NAGVMQNPRHLVRRRGQEARLRCSPMKGHSHVYWYRQLPEEGLKFMVYLQKENIIDESGMPKERFSAEFPKEGPSILRIQQVVRGDSAAYFCASSPGLAESTQLYNEQFFGPGTRLTVL.

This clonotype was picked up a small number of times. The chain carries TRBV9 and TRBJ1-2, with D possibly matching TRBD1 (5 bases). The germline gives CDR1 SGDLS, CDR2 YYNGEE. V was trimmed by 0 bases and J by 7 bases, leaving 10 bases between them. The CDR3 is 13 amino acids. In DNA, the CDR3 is TGTGCCAGCAGCGTAGGTGGGGGATCTGGCTACACCTTC. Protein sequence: CASSVGGGSGYTF.

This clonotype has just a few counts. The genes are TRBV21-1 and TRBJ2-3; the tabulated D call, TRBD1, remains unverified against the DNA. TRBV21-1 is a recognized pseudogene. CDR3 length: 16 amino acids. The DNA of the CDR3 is TGTGCCAGCAGCCAGGGTAGTTGGCTCAACACAGATACGCAGTATTTT. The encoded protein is CASSQGSWLNTDTQYF.

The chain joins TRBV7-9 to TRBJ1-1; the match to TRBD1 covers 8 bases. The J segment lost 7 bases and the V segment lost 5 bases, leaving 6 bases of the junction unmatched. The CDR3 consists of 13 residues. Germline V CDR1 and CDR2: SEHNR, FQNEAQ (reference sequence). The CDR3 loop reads CASSTTGGSEAFF. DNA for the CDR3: TGTGCCAGCAGCACCACAGGGGGTAGTGAAGCTTTCTTT. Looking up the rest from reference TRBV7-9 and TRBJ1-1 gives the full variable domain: DTGVSQNPRHKITKRGQNVTFRCDPISEHNRLYWYRQTLGQGPEFLTYFQNEAQLEKSRLLSDRFSAERPKGSFSTLEIQRTEQGDSAMYLCASSTTGGSEAFFGQGTRLTVV.

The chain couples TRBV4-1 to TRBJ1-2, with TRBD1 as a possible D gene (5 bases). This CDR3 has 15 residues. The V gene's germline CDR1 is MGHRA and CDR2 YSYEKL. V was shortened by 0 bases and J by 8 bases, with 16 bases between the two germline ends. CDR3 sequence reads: CASSQEGSGYDGYTF. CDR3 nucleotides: TGCGCCAGCAGCCAAGAGGGTTCAGGGTATGACGGCTACACCTTC.